This is a list of T cell receptor beta chains from one sample in a study of blood T cell repertoires in COVID-19. This table comes from immunoSEQ multiplex PCR, and its TCRdb copy is limited to in-frame clones, with some not included. The sample has approximately 430,000 clones; 70% to 90% are singletons. Sequenced material: peripheral blood. Receptors were obtained from a woman aged 30 to 39 with active or convalescent COVID-19. Both conserved end residues are trimmed from each CDR3. Fields, in order: V gene, J gene, CDR3 protein.

>TRBV6-1|TRBJ1-2
ASSAKPLEGVDGYT
>TRBV3-1/TRBV3-2|TRBJ2-7
ASSPNGLAGPGEKQY
>TRBV20-1|TRBJ1-1
SAPVLEAF
>TRBV9|TRBJ2-5
ASSPGGSAETQY
>TRBV6-5|TRBJ1-2
ASSYSGGTDPYGYT
>TRBV6-5|TRBJ2-7
ASSYLPDRDEDEQY
>TRBV9|TRBJ2-1
ASSVYNNEQF
>TRBV6-5|TRBJ1-1
ASSSPGGVTEAF
>TRBV3-1/TRBV3-2|TRBJ2-2
ASSLGTSGTGELF
>TRBV2|TRBJ1-2
ASRAGAGVVGYT
>TRBV11-2|TRBJ2-7
ASSSTTSGRVYEQY
>TRBV6-5|TRBJ2-3
ASRRLAGDLDTQY
>TRBV7-9|TRBJ2-1
ASSQTRPGQF
>TRBV25-1|TRBJ1-3
ASSEFEGASGNTIY
>TRBV7-9|TRBJ2-1
ASSLVLGLAGGNEQF
>TRBV19|TRBJ2-1
ASQTSGTHYNEQF
>TRBV10-3|TRBJ2-2
AISQTGLQGSGELF
>TRBV19|TRBJ2-1
ASSISWSSYNEQF
>TRBV5-1|TRBJ1-1
ASSFGMNTEAF
>TRBV5-1|TRBJ1-6
ASSMDRDHSPLH
>TRBV5-5|TRBJ2-5
ASSLPGEETQY
>TRBV6-2/TRBV6-3|TRBJ1-5
ASSHGQARMN
>TRBV6-5|TRBJ2-5
ASSRGTATLETQY
>TRBV2|TRBJ2-7
ASRRLAGGSVGYEQY
>TRBV7-9|TRBJ2-1
ASGGSSYNEQF
>TRBV6-5|TRBJ2-7
ASSYTTDSYEQY
>TRBV14|TRBJ2-5
ASSQGTGGAKTQY
>TRBV7-9|TRBJ1-2
ASSVLFETGANYGYT
>TRBV25-1|TRBJ2-2
ASRRLTGELF
>TRBV27|TRBJ2-3
ASSPYRRGRTDTQY
>TRBV5-1|TRBJ2-1
ASSLGGLNEQF
>TRBV4-1|TRBJ1-2
ASSQLQGDGYT
>TRBV6-6|TRBJ1-1
ASSYPDRVNTEAF
>TRBV5-6|TRBJ2-2
ASSLVRFHTGELF
>TRBV15|TRBJ2-7
ATSRDLAGPYEQY
>TRBV7-6|TRBJ2-5
ASSLAGGSWETQY
>TRBV29-1|TRBJ1-1
SAGLGRGGTEAF
>TRBV18|TRBJ1-2
ASSPPGRPGYT
>TRBV5-8|TRBJ2-5
ASSLVRAGGETQY
>TRBV7-8|TRBJ2-1
ASTPGQEGGNEQF
>TRBV3-1/TRBV3-2|TRBJ1-5
ASSQGSGNQPQH
>TRBV7-2|TRBJ2-7
ASSLFDVQDPTYEQY
>TRBV6-2/TRBV6-3|TRBJ1-1
ASSYAGSTEAF
>TRBV5-6|TRBJ1-5
ASSLRGSNQPQH
>TRBV5-1|TRBJ1-1
ASSLGQGHTEAF
>TRBV30|TRBJ2-1
AWNPSGNEQF
>TRBV10-3|TRBJ2-5
AIRPGQGEETQY
>TRBV6-5|TRBJ1-2
ASTYTLGNGYT